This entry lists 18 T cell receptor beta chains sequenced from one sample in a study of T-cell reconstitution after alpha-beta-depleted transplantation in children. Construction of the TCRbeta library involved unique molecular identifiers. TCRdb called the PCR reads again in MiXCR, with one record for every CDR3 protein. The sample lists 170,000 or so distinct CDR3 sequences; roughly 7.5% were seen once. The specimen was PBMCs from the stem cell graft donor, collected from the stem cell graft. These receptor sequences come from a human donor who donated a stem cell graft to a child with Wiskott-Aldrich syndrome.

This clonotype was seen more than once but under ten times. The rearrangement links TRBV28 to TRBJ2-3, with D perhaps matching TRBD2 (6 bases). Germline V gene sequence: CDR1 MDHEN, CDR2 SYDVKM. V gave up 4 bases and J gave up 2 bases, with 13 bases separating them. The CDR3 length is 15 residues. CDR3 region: CASSSGGAPTDTQYF. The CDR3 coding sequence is TGTGCCAGCAGTTCTGGAGGGGCTCCCACAGATACGCAGTATTTT.

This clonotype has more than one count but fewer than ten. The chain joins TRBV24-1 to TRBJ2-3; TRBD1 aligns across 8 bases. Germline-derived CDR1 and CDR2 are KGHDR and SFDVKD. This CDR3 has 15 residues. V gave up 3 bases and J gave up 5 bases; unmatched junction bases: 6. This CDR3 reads CATSDGGQGQDTQYF. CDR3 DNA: TGTGCCACCAGTGATGGCGGACAGGGACAAGATACGCAGTATTTT.

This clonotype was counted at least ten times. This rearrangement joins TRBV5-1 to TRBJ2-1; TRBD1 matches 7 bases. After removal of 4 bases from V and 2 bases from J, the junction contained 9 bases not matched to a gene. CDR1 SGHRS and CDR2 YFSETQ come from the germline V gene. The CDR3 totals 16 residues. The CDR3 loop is CASSQTGDVTYNEQFF. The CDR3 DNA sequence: TGCGCCAGCAGCCAAACAGGGGACGTTACCTACAATGAGCAGTTCTTC.

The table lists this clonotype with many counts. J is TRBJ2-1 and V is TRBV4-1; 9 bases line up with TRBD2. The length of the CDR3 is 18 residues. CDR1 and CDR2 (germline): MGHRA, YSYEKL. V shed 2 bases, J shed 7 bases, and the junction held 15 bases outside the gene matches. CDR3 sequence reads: CASSQKGPETSGMNEQFF. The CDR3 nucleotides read TGCGCCAGCAGCCAAAAGGGGCCGGAGACTAGCGGTATGAATGAGCAGTTCTTC.

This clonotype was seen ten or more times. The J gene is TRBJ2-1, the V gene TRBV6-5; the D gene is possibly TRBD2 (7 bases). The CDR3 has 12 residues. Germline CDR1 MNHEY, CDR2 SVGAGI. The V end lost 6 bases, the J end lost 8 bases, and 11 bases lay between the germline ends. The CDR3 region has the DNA TGTGCCAGCAGAGGGGGGGACCATGAGCAGTTCTTC. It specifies CASRGGDHEQFF.

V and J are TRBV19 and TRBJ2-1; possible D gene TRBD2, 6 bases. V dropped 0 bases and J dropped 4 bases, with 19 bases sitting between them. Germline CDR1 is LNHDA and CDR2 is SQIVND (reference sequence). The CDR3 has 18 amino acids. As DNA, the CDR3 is TGTGCCAGTAGTATAGATTCGGAGGGGCGAGGGGTTTACAATGAGCAGTTCTTC. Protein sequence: CASSIDSEGRGVYNEQFF.

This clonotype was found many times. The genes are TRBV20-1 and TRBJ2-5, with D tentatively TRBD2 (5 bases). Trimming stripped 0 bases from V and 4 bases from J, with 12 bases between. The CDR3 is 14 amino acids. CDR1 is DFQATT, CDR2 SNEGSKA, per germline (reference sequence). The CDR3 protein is CSARDLRAGETQYF. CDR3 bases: TGCAGTGCTAGAGATCTAAGGGCGGGAGAGACCCAGTACTTC.

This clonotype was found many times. The CDR3: CASSSFRRLNTEAFF. The CDR3 bases are TGTGCCAGCAGCAGCTTCCGACGGTTGAACACTGAAGCTTTCTTT. The chain has TRBV5-5 and TRBJ1-1, with D unresolved. Germline V CDR1 and CDR2: SGHKS, YYEKEE (reference sequence). Trimming took off 4 bases at V and 0 bases at J, with 13 bases between the two ends. CDR3 length equals 15 residues.

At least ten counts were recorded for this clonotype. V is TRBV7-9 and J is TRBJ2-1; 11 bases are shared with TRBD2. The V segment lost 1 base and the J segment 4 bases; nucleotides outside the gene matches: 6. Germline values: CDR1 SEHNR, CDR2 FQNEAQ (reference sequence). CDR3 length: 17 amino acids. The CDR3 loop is CASSLGGLAVGYNEQFF. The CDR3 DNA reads TGTGCCAGCAGCTTAGGGGGACTAGCGGTTGGATACAATGAGCAGTTCTTC. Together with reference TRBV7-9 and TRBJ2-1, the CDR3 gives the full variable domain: DTGVSQNPRHKITKRGQNVTFRCDPISEHNRLYWYRQTLGQGPEFLTYFQNEAQLEKSRLLSDRFSAERPKGSFSTLEIQRTEQGDSAMYLCASSLGGLAVGYNEQFFGPGTRLTVL.

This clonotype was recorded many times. The CDR3 region is CASREAGYGYTF. CDR3 in DNA: TGTGCCAGCAGGGAGGCAGGCTATGGCTACACCTTC. The chain combines TRBV28 with TRBJ1-2, with D unclear. V was shortened by 6 bases and J by 4 bases, with 9 bases between the two germline ends. CDR1 and CDR2 (germline): MDHEN, SYDVKM. This CDR3 is built from 12 residues.

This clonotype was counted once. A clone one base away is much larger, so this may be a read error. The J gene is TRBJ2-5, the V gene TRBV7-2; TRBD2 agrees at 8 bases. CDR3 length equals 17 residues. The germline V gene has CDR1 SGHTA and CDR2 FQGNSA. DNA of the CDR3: TGTGCCAGCAGCCCCCGGCAGGGACTAGGGGGAAAAGAGATCCAGTACTTC. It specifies CASSPRQGLGGKEIQYF.

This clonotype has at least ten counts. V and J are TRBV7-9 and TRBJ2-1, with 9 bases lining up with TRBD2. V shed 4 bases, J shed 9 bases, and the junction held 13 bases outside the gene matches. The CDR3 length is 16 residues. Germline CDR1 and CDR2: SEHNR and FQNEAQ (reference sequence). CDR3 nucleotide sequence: TGTGCCAGCAGCTCCTATAGCGGGGGCCCTCATCCTGAGCAGTTCTTC. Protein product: CASSSYSGGPHPEQFF.

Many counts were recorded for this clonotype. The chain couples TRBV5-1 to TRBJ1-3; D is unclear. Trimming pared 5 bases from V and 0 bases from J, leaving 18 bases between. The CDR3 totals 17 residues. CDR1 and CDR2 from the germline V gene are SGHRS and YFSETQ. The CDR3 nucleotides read TGCGCCAGCAGAATTGGCCCATCCGGAGACTCTGGAAACACCATATATTTT. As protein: CASRIGPSGDSGNTIYF.

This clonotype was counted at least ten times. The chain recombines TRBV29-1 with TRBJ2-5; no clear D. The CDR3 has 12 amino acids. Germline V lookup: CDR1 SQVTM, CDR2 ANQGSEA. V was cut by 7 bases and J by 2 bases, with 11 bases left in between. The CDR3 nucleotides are TGCAGCGCCGTCAACCAGCAAGAGACCCAGTACTTC. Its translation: CSAVNQQETQYF.

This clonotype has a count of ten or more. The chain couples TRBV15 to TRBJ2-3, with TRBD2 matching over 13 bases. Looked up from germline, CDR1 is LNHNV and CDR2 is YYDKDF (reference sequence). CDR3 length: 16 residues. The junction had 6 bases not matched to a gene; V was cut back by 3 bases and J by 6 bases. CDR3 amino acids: CATSRTSGGYVDTQYF. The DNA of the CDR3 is TGTGCCACCAGCAGGACTAGCGGGGGGTATGTGGATACGCAGTATTTT.

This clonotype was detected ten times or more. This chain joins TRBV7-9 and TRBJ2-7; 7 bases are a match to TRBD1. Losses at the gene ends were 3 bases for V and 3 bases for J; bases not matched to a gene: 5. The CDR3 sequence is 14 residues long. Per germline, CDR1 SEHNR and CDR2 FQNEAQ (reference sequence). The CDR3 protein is CASSFGTDHYEQYF. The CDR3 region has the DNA TGTGCCAGCAGCTTCGGGACAGACCACTACGAGCAGTACTTC.

The CDR3 DNA reads TGTGCCAGTACGGATGGGGACCGATACAATGAGCAGTTCTTC. It specifies CASTDGDRYNEQFF. The J gene is TRBJ2-1, the V gene TRBV19; either TRBD1 or TRBD2 may supply D (5 bases each). V was shortened by 7 bases and J by 4 bases, with 14 bases between the two germline ends. The germline gives CDR1 LNHDA, CDR2 SQIVND (reference sequence). CDR3 size: 14 residues.

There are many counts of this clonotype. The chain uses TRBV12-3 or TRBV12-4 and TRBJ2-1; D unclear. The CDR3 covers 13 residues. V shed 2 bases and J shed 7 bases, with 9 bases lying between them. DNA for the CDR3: TGTGCCAGCAGTTTAACTCGGGCTAATGAGCAGTTCTTC. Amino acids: CASSLTRANEQFF.